This T cell receptor (beta chain) emerged from a study of T-cell reconstitution after alpha-beta-depleted transplantation in children. Study findings and constraints: Reportedly, roughly two months post-transplant, alpha-beta T cells arose from several hundred expanded graft clones. Some patients' high day-60 TCRbeta diversity was traced to surviving recipient T cells and thymic progenitors. Newly generated T cells supplied most T-cell counts and diversity one year post-transplant.

At least ten counts were recorded for this clonotype. Its target is not known. A library of TCRbeta sequences, prepared with unique molecular identifiers, was generated. TCRdb redid the calling of the PCR reads with MiXCR, one entry per CDR3 protein. The repertoire holds 30,000 to 40,000 distinct CDR3 sequences, with 5.5% to 7% as singletons. The CDR3 has 17 residues. Germline loops: CDR1 SEHNR, CDR2 FQNEAQ (reference sequence). Trimming removed 2 bases at V and 0 bases at J, with 17 bases between. The origin of this receptor is a child younger than two who had a stem cell transplant for acute myeloid leukemia, so the T cells may come from the graft donor. This sample comprised peripheral blood, obtained 60 days after TCRalphabeta/CD19-depleted stem cell transplant. The rearrangement uses TRBV7-9 and TRBJ2-7; either TRBD1 or TRBD2 may fit D (5 bases each). The CDR3 loop is CASSLLGERRTSYEQYF. The CDR3 DNA reads TGTGCCAGCAGCTTATTGGGGGAGCGCCGAACCTCCTACGAGCAGTACTTC. Complete variable domain (other parts from reference TRBV7-9 and TRBJ2-7): DTGVSQNPRHKITKRGQNVTFRCDPISEHNRLYWYRQTLGQGPEFLTYFQNEAQLEKSRLLSDRFSAERPKGSFSTLEIQRTEQGDSAMYLCASSLLGERRTSYEQYFGPGTRLTVT.